This T cell receptor (beta chain) stems from a study of monozygotic twins with inflammatory bowel disease. Per the germline V gene, CDR1 is WNHNN and CDR2 is SYGVQD (reference sequence). The length of the CDR3 is 13 residues. Reanalyzing the 5' RACE reads, TCRdb keeps one entry per CDR3 protein, without DNA. This sample's table has 300,000 to 350,000 distinct CDR3 sequences. The chain carries TRBV10-1 and TRBJ2-7; TCRdb's D call of TRBD1 is untestable without DNA. The TCR originated in a human donor with ulcerative colitis or Crohn's disease, or a healthy co-twin of an affected twin (not recorded which). Material: blood. The CDR3 loop reads CASSALQGNEQYF.